This TCR beta chain appears in the sequencing data of a study of siplizumab effects on memory and regulatory T cells. Per-sample assaying covered 95,000 to 100,000 TCR templates. The repertoire was sequenced with immunoSEQ multiplex PCR; TCRdb's copy has only in-frame clones and lacks some. The top ten hold roughly 1.5% of the sample, which has under 150,000 clones, about 95% seen once. Study-wide results and caveats: There appeared to be greater diversity in naive T cells than in memory cells, and naive T cells seemed major contributors to the alloresponse. Proliferating Tregs' suppressive function in siplizumab cultures went unconfirmed. Only a minority of proliferating CD4+ or CD8+ clones had an assignable naive or memory phenotype, with roughly 80-97% lacking one.

With regard to this clone: Its specificity is unknown.

The material sequenced was non-Treg CD4+ T cells sorted from blood. The clonotype originates from a human donor in good health.

The CDR3 bases are TGTGCCAGCAGCTTCTCTGGACAGTACACTGAAGCTTTCTTT. Its translation is CASSFSGQYTEAFF. The V call is TRBV7-9, the J call TRBJ1-1; D perhaps matches TRBD1 (6 bases). Trimming cost V 3 bases and J 3 bases, with 11 bases left between them. The CDR3 is made up of 14 amino acids. Per the germline V gene, CDR1 is SEHNR and CDR2 is FQNEAQ (reference sequence).